What follows is one T cell receptor (beta chain) and its context. The antigen remains unidentified. V was pared by 5 bases and J by 6 bases, with 14 bases of the junction left unmatched. CDR1 is SSHAT and CDR2 is FNYEAQ in the germline V gene (reference sequence). CDR3 length equals 16 residues. The sample is drawn from a study of T cells in localized non-small cell lung cancer. Clones were sequenced by immunoSEQ multiplex PCR, and TCRdb holds only the in-frame ones, with some missing. This sample has nearly 40,000 clones, with approximately 86% found just once. Study results and limitations: As only one tumor region underwent sequencing, heterogeneity remains possible. There was higher T cell clonality in uninvolved adjacent lung than in tumor, and it was highest there. A median approximately 60 of the top 100 tumor clones appeared in adjacent lung.

The chain joins TRBV7-7 to TRBJ2-3, with TRBD1 matching 7 bases. The sequence was collected from a man aged 18 to 50 with stage I lung adenocarcinoma. Material: peripheral blood, obtained before any cancer treatment. The CDR3 loop is CASSTTSGGPTDTQYF. CDR3 DNA sequence: TGTGCCAGCAGCACTACATCAGGGGGACCCACCGATACGCAGTATTTT.